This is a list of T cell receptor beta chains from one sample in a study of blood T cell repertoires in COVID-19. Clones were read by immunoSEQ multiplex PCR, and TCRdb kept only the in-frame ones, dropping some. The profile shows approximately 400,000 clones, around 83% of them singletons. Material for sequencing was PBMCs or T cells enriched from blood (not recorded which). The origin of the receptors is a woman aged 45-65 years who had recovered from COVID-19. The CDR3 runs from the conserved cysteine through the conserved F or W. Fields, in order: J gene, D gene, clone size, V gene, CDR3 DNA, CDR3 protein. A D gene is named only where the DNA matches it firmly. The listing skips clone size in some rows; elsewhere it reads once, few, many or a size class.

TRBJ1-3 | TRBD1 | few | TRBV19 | TGTGCCAGTAGAGGGACAGGGCTGGACACCATATATTTT | CASRGTGLDTIYF
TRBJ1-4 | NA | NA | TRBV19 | TGTGCCAGTTCCGACGACAGGACCAGTGAAAAACTGTTTTTT | CASSDDRTSEKLFF
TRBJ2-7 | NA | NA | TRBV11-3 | TGTGCCAGCAGCTCGCTAGGGGCCGATATGCCCTACGAGCAGTACTTC | CASSSLGADMPYEQYF
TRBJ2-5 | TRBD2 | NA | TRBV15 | TGTGCCACCAGCAAAGGACTAGCGGGGGGGGAAGAGACCCAGTACTTC | CATSKGLAGGEETQYF
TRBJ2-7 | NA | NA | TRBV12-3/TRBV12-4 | TGTGCCAGCAGAGTCAGCGGACCCTACGAGCAGTACTTC | CASRVSGPYEQYF
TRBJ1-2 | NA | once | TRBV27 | TGTGCCAGCCGCCCCACGGGGTATGGCTATGGCTACACCTTC | CASRPTGYGYGYTF
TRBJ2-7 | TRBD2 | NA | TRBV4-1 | TGCGCCAGCAGCCAGACTAGCGGGACTTACTACGAGCAGTACTTC | CASSQTSGTYYEQYF
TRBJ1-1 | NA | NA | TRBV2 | TGTGCCAGCCGGCTGTTACAGGGTTACAGCACTGAAGCTTTCTTT | CASRLLQGYSTEAFF
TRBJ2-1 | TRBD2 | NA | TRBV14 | TGTGCCAGCAGCCAAGATATGGGGTTACTAGCGGGACACTCGAGCTCCTACAATGAGCAGTTCTTC | CASSQDMGLLAGHSSSYNEQFF
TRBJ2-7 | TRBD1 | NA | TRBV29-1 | TGCAGCGCCCTATTCTCCGGGACAGGTAACGAGCAGTACTTC | CSALFSGTGNEQYF
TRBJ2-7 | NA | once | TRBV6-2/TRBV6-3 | TGTGCCAGCTGCCGGGGCCTAAGCGAGCAGTACTTC | CASCRGLSEQYF
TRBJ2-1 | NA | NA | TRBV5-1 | TGCGCCAGCAGACCGGGATCCAGTTTACTGAATGAGCAGTTCTTC | CASRPGSSLLNEQFF
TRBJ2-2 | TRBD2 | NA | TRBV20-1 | TGCAGTGCTAGTGCCGGACTAGCGGGAGTTCGCACCGGGGAGCTGTTTTTT | CSASAGLAGVRTGELFF
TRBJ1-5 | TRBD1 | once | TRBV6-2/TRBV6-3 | TGTGCCAGCAGTCAGGGGGCTCGGCAGCCCCAGCATTTT | CASSQGARQPQHF
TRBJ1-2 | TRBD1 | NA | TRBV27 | TGTGCCAGCAGTCTACAGGGGGCTACTAACTATGGCTACACCTTC | CASSLQGATNYGYTF
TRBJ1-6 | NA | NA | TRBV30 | TGTGCCTGGAGGACTGAAGGTAATTCACCCCTCCACTTT | CAWRTEGNSPLHF
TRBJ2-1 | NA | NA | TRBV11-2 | TGTGCCAGCAGCTCCGGTCCCTACAATGAGCAGTTCTTC | CASSSGPYNEQFF
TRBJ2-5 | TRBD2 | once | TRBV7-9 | TGTGCCAGCAGCTTTAGCGGGGCTTTGGAGACCCAGTACTTC | CASSFSGALETQYF
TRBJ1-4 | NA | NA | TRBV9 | TGTGCCAGCAGCCCCTCCCCTTCTAATGAAAAACTGTTTTTT | CASSPSPSNEKLFF
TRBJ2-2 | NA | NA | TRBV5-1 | TGCGCCAGCAGCCCGACAGACGCGAACACCGGGGAGCTGTTTTTT | CASSPTDANTGELFF
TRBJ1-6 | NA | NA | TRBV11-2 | TGTGCCAGCAGCTTAGATGGGGGGGGTCCCCCCCTCCACTTT | CASSLDGGGPPLHF
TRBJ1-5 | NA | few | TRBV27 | TGTGCCAGCAGTTTATTCCAGCGTCAGCCCCAGCATTTT | CASSLFQRQPQHF
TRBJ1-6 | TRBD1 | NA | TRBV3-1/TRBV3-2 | TGTGCCAGCAGCCTGGAGGGGGCTCATTCACCCCTCCACTTT | CASSLEGAHSPLHF
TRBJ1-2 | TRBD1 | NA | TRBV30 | TGTGCCTGGAGCGCCGGAACAGGGGCTAACTATGGCTACACCTTC | CAWSAGTGANYGYTF
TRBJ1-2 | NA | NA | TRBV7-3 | TGTGCCTCTGCAGCAGGGCAGAACTATGGCTACACCTTC | CASAAGQNYGYTF
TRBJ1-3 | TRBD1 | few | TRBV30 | TGTGCCTGGAGTACCGGGACAGGGACTGGAAACACCATATATTTT | CAWSTGTGTGNTIYF
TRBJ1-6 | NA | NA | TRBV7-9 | TGTGCCAGCAGCTTAGAACCGGGGAATAATTCACCCCTCCACTTT | CASSLEPGNNSPLHF
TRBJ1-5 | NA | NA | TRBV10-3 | TGTGCCATCGGGCAACCCGCAAATCAGCCCCAGCATTTT | CAIGQPANQPQHF
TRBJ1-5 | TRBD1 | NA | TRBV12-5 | TGTGCTAGTGGTTTCGGGACAGGGCTTCAGCCCCAGCATTTT | CASGFGTGLQPQHF
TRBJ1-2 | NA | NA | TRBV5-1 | TGCGCCAGCAGCCGGGGGGGCTCTGGCTATGGCTACACCTTC | CASSRGGSGYGYTF
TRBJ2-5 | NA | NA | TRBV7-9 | TGTGCCAGCAGCCCCACAGGTCAAGAGACCCAGTACTTC | CASSPTGQETQYF
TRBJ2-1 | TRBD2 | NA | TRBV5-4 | TGTGCCAGCAGCTCAGGACTAGCGGGGCCTTGGGGGAATGAGCAGTTCTTC | CASSSGLAGPWGNEQFF
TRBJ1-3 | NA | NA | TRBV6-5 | TGTGCCAGCAGGCTAACAGCTAACCCTGGAAACACCATATATTTT | CASRLTANPGNTIYF
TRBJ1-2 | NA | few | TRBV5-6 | TGTGCCAGCAGCTTGGCTTTTGACGGAGACTATGGCTACACCTTC | CASSLAFDGDYGYTF
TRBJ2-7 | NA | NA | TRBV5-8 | TGTGCCAGCAGCTTTCTCCCGGTCTACGAGCAGTACTTC | CASSFLPVYEQYF
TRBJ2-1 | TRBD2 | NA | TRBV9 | TGTGCCAGCAGCGCTTCTAGCGGGGGGAACTATGAGCAGTTCTTC | CASSASSGGNYEQFF
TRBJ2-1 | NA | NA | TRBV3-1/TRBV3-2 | TGTGCCAGCAGCCTTCGTAGCGGAGGGGCCACCTACAATGAGCAGTTCTTC | CASSLRSGGATYNEQFF
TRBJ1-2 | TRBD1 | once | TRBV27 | TGTGCCAGCAGTTCCACCACAGGGGCCTATGGCTACACCTTC | CASSSTTGAYGYTF
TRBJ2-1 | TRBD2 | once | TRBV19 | TGTGCCAGTAGTCCCCGTGGTAGCGGGAGGCTACTTGAGCAGTTCTTC | CASSPRGSGRLLEQFF
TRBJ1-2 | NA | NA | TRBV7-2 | TGTGCCAGCCGAGGTACCTTCTATGGCTACACCTTC | CASRGTFYGYTF
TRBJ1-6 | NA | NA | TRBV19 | TGTGCCAGTAGTATCAGCGGGTATAATTCACCCCTCCACTTT | CASSISGYNSPLHF
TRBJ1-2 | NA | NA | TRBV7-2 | TGTGCCAGCAGCTCCGTCGGGTTACCAGGGGGCTACACCTTC | CASSSVGLPGGYTF
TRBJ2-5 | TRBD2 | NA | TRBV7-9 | TGTGCCAGCAGCCCCGGGACTAGCTACGAGACCCAGTACTTC | CASSPGTSYETQYF
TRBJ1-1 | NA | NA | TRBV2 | TGTGCCAGCAGCGTTGGGGGGGCTTCGGTGAACACTGAAGCTTTCTTT | CASSVGGASVNTEAFF
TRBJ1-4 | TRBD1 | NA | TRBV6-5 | TGTGCCAGCAGTTACGCGGACAGGCCGAATGAAAAACTGTTTTTT | CASSYADRPNEKLFF
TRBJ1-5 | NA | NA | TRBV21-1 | TGTGCCAGCATCCCAAATCCACGGGAGGATCAGCCCCAGCATTTT | CASIPNPREDQPQHF
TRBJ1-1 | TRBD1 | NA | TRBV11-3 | TGTGCCAGCAGCCCACCTGGATGGGGGACAGGGGGAAACAAGAACACTGAAGCTTTCTTT | CASSPPGWGTGGNKNTEAFF
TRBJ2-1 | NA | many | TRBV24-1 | TGTGCCACCAGTGATCCGGCTACAGGTAGCTCCTACAATGAGCAGTTCTTC | CATSDPATGSSYNEQFF